This T cell receptor beta chain was recorded in a study of T cells in localized non-small cell lung cancer (dated by TCRdb to the early 2020s). The study in broad terms: T cell repertoires of fewer than 250 early-stage NSCLC patients were analyzed, with tumors being compared against uninvolved tumor-adjacent lungs. Of the NSCLC patients, roughly 130 were male and around 99 were female, and the mean age was around 66 years. The cohort consisted of approximately 240 treatment-naive NSCLC patients whose localized lung tumors had been resected.

The immunoSEQ Assay was used to sequence TCR beta CDR3 regions from DNA. In the paper's pipeline: T cell density was computed as TCR beta template counts normalized to usable DNA estimated by amplifying housekeeping genes. Richness was estimated with the preseqR package, extrapolating to 400,000 templates for PBMC samples and 120,000 templates for tissue samples. Clonality was defined as one minus Pielou's evenness. To identify tissue-enriched TCRs, differential abundance testing was run on productive amino-acid clonotypes with a minimum total count of 5 and an alpha of 0.1. The Jaccard Index and the Morisita Overlap Index were used to quantify repertoire overlap between compartments. GLIPH grouped TCR beta CDR3s together with public tetramer-defined viral CDR3s, and a viral motif had to include at least three viral sequences and show V-gene enrichment. In TCRdb, the immuneACCESS table is reduced to in-frame sequences with V and J assigned. These tables do not hold every clone; where another copy was compared, an unresolved V gene accounts for under half, and the others remain unexplained. That table furnishes V, J and clone size, whereas the DNA furnished D and trimming. This sample holds 1,000 to 1,500 clones; 16% were observed only once. The ten largest clones represent 9% to 9.5% of the sample.

Two independent pathologists confirmed that the uninvolved adjacent lung, which was taken at least 2 cm from the tumor margin, was free of atypia. At diagnosis, tumor, uninvolved tumor-adjacent lung and peripheral blood were collected and then preserved as a mix of FFPE and fresh-frozen material. The research as a whole found: Because the study design was exploratory, TCR variables were selected using unadjusted p-values without false-discovery rate correction. Multi-region tumor sequencing was not performed, so intratumor heterogeneity could not be excluded. The highest T cell clonality was observed in uninvolved tumor-adjacent lung, where clonality exceeded that of tumor, suggesting that antigenic responses were more focused in uninvolved tumor-adjacent lung. Longer overall survival was associated with higher T cell density in blood, whereas shorter survival was associated with higher clonality in adjacent lung. A median of 57 of the top 100 tumor clones were detected in paired uninvolved adjacent lung, and under 30 of these tumor clones were also found among the top 100 clones of the paired uninvolved adjacent lung.

Comments on this clone: The target of this receptor is not known. A junction end diverges from the germline sequence, so it may reflect a read error.

The germline V gene encodes CDR1 MNHGY and CDR2 SAAAGT. The CDR3 runs 13 residues from the cysteine to the phenylalanine. CDR3 DNA is the only sequence kept; it has 39 bases, read in frame from the first base. The origin of this receptor is a woman between 35 and 70 years old with stage I lung adenocarcinoma. The sequenced sample was normal lung tissue next to the tumor, obtained before any cancer treatment. The V and J genes are TRBV6-8 and TRBJ2-7; no D gene can be assigned with confidence. The DNA sequence is as follows: TGTGCCATCAGTTCTTACAACAACTACGAGCAGTACTTC. Translation gives CAISSYNNYEQYF.